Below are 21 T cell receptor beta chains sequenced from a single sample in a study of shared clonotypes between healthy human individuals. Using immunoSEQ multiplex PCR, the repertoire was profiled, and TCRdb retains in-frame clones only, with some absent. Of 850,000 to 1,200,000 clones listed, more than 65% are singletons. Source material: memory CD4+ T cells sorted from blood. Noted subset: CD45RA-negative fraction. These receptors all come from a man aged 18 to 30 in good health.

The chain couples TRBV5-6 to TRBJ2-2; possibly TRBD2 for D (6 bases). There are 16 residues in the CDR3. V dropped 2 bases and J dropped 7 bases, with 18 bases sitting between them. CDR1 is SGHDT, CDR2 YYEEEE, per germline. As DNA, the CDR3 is TGTGCCAGCAGCTTTCTGCCGCCGGGCGGGGTCGGGGAGCTGTTTTTT. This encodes CASSFLPPGGVGELFF.

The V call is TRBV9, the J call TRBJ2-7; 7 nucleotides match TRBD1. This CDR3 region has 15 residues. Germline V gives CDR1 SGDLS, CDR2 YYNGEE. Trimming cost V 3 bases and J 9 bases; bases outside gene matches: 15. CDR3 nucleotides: TGTGCCAGCAGCGCCGGACCGACAGGGACCGGCGGGCAGTACTTC. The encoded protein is CASSAGPTGTGGQYF.

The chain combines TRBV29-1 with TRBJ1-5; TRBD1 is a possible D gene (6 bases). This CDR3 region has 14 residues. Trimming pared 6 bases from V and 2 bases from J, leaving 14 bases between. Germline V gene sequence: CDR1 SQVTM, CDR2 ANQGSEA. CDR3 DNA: TGCAGCGTGATACAGGGTGTTGGCAATCAGCCCCAGCATTTT. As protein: CSVIQGVGNQPQHF.

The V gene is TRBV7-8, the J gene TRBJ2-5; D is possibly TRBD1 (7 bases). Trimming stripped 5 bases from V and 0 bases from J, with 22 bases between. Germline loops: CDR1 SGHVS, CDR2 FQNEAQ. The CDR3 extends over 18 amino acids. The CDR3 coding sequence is TGTGCCAGCAGCGCGGGACAGTTATCCAACACCCACCAAGAGACCCAGTACTTC. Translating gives CASSAGQLSNTHQETQYF.

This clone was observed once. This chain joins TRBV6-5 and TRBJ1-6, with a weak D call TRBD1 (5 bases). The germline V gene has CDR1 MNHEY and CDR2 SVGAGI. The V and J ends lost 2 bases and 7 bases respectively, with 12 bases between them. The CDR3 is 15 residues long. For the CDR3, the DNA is TGTGCCAGCAGTTACAGGGGAGTCTCGAATTCACCCCTCCACTTT. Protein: CASSYRGVSNSPLHF.

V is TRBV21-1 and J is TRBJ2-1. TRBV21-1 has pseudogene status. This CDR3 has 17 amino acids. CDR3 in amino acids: CASSKAELKGSYNEQFF. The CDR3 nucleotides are TGTGCCAGCAGCAAAGCCGAGCTCAAGGGCTCCTACAATGAGCAGTTCTTC.

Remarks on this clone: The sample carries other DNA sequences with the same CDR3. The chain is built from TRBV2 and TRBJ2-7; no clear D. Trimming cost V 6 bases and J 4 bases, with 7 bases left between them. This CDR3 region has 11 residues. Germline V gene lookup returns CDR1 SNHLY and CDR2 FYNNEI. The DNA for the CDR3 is TGTGCCAGCAGCGAGGTTTACGAGCAGTACTTC. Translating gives CASSEVYEQYF.

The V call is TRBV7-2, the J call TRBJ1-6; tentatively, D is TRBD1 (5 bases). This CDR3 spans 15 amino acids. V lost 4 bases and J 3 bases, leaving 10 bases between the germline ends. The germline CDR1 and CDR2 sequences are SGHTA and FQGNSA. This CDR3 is CASSSIGGYNSPLHF. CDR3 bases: TGTGCCAGCAGCTCTATTGGGGGCTATAATTCACCCCTCCACTTT.

The CDR3 DNA follows: TGTGCCAGCAGCGTAGCCCCAGGGGCGCAAGGAAACAATGAGCAGTTCTTC. Protein: CASSVAPGAQGNNEQFF. The chain is built from TRBV9 and TRBJ2-1, with D possibly TRBD1 on 6 matching bases. This CDR3 is built from 17 residues. Germline V CDR1 and CDR2: SGDLS, YYNGEE. V was trimmed by 0 bases and J by 5 bases, leaving 18 bases between them.

CDR3 protein: CASTRSGTKPSYTF. The CDR3 nucleotides read TGTGCCAGCACTAGATCCGGGACAAAGCCGAGCTACACCTTC. The chain couples TRBV6-5 to TRBJ1-2, with D maybe TRBD1 (6 bases). The CDR3 has 14 amino acids. The ends were cut back, 7 bases at V and 9 bases at J, with 21 bases in the middle. The germline V gene encodes CDR1 MNHEY and CDR2 SVGAGI.

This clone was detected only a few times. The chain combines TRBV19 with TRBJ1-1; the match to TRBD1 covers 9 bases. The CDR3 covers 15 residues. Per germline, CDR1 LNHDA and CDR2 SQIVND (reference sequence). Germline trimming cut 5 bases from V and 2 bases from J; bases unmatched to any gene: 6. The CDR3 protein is CASSFGQGINTEAFF. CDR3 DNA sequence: TGTGCCAGTAGTTTTGGACAGGGGATCAACACTGAAGCTTTCTTT.

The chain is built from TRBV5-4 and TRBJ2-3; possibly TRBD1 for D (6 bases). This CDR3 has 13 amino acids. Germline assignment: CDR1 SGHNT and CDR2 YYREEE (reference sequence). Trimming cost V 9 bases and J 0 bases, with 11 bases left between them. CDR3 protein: CATIGTSTDTQYF. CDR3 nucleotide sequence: TGTGCCACCATAGGGACAAGCACAGATACGCAGTATTTT.

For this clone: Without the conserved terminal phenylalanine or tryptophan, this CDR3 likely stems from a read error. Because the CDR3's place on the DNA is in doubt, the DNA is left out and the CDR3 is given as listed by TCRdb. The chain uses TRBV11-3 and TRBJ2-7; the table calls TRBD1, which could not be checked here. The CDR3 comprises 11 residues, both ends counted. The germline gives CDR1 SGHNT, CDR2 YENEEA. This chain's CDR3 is CASSLMGQEND.

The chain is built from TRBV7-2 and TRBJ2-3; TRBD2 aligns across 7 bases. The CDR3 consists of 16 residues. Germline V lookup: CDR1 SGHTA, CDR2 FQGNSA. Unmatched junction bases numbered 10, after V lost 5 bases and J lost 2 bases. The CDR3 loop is CASSPGLGLHTDTQYF. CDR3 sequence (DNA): TGTGCCAGCAGCCCCGGACTAGGCCTTCACACAGATACGCAGTATTTT.

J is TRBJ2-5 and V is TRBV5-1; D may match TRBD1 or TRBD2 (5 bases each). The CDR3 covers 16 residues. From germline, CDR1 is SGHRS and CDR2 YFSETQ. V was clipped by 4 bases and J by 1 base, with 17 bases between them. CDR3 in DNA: TGCGCCAGCAGCCTCGGCAGGGTTGGAGGCCAAGAGACCCAGTACTTC. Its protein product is CASSLGRVGGQETQYF.

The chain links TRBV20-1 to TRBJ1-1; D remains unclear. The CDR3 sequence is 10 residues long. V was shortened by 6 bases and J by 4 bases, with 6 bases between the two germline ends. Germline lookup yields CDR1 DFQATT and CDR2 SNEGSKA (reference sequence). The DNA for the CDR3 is TGCAGTGCGGTTGCCACTGAAGCTTTCTTT. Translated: CSAVATEAFF.

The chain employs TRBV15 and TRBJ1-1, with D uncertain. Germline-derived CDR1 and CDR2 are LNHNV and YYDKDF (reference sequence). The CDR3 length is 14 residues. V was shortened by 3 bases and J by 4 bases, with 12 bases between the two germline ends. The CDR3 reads CATSRDEAGTEAFF. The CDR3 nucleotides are TGTGCCACCAGCAGGGATGAGGCAGGCACTGAAGCTTTCTTT.

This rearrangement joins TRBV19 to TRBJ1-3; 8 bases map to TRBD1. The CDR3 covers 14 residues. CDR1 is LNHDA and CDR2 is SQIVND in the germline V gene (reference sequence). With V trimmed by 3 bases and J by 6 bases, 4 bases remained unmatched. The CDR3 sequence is CASSMKDRENTIYF. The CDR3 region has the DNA TGTGCCAGTAGTATGAAGGACAGGGAAAACACCATATATTTT.

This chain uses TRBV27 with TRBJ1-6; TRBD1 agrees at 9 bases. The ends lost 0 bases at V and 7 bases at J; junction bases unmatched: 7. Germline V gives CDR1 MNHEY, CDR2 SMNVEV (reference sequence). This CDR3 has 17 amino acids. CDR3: CASSLSTGTGFNSPLHF. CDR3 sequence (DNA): TGTGCCAGCAGTTTATCCACCGGGACAGGGTTCAATTCACCCCTCCACTTT.

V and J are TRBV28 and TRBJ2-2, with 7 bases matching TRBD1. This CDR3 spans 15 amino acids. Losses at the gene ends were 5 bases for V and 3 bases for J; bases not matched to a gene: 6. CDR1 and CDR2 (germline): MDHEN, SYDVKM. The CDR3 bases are TGTGCCAGCAGTCTTGGGGACAGTTACACCGGGGAGCTGTTTTTT. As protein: CASSLGDSYTGELFF.

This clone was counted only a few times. CDR3 amino acids: CASSSQGRGAFF. CDR3 in DNA: TGTGCCAGCAGTTCGCAAGGGAGAGGAGCTTTCTTT. The rearrangement joins TRBV28 to TRBJ1-1; D gene unclear. The V gene's germline CDR1 is MDHEN and CDR2 SYDVKM. Trimming stripped 4 bases from V and 10 bases from J, with 13 bases between. The length of the CDR3 is 12 residues. Filled out from reference TRBV28 and TRBJ1-1, the complete variable domain reads DVKVTQSSRYLVKRTGEKVFLECVQDMDHENMFWYRQDPGLGLRLIYFSYDVKMKEKGDIPEGYSVSREKKERFSLILESASTNQTSMYLCASSSQGRGAFFGQGTRLTVV.